This T cell receptor beta chain appears in the sequencing data of a study of cytomegalovirus exposure and HLA in healthy donors. Study overall: Earlier results showed roughly 120 million unique TCR beta sequences derived from around 170 million T cells.

This CDR3 is built from 15 residues. Germline lookup yields CDR1 LNHNV and CDR2 YYDKDF (reference sequence). V was clipped by 2 bases and J by 2 bases, with 13 bases between them. Study-level findings and limits: Several of the most significant clusters appeared, in a later analysis, to be linked to common viral pathogens.

Concerning this clone itself: No antigen is known for it.

It was with 60 Vbeta and 13 Jbeta primers that the PCR ran. Clones were read by immunoSEQ multiplex PCR, and TCRdb kept only the in-frame ones, dropping some. The table has about 100,000 clones, more than 65% seen once. The clonotype was recovered from a male donor in good health and CMV-seronegative. The specimen sequenced was PBMCs. This chain links TRBV15 with TRBJ2-7, with D perhaps matching TRBD2 (6 bases). CDR3 sequence (DNA): TGTGCCACCAGCAGACGCCGGGACTTCACCTACGAGCAGTACTTC. The encoded protein is CATSRRRDFTYEQYF.